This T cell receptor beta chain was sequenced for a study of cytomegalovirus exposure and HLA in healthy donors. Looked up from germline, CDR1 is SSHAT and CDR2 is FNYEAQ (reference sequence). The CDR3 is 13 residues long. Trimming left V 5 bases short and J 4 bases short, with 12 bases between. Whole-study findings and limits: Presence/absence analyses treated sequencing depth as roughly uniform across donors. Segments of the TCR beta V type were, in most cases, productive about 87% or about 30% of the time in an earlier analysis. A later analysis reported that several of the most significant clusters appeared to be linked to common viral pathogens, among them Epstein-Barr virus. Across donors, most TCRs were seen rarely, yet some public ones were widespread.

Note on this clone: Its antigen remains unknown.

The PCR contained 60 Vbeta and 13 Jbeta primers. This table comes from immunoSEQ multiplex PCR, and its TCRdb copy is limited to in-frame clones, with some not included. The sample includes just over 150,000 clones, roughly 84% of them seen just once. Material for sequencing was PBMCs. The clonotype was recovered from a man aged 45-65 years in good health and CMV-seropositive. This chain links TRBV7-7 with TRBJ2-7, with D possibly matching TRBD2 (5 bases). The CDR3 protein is CASSPSLGYEQYF. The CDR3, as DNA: TGTGCCAGCAGCCCATCACTAGGGTACGAGCAGTACTTC.